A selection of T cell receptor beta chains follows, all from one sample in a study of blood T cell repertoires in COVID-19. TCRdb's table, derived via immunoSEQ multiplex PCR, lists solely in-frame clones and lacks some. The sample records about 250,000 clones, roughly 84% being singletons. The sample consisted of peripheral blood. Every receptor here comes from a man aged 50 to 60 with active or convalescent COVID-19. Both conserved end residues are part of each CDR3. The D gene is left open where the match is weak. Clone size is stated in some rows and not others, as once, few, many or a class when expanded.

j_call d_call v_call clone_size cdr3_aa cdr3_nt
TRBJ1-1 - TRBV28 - CASSLGRVTEAFF TGTGCCAGCAGTTTAGGTAGAGTCACTGAAGCTTTCTTT
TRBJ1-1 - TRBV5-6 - CASSNPGIGTDTEAFF TGTGCCAGCAGCAACCCGGGGATAGGTACTGACACTGAAGCTTTCTTT
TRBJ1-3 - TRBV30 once CAWRTTATSGNTIYF TGTGCCTGGAGGACTACAGCGACAAGTGGAAACACCATATATTTT
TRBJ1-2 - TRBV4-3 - CASSQEPRTAYGYTF TGCGCCAGCAGCCAAGAACCCAGAACCGCCTATGGCTACACCTTC
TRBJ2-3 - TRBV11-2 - CASSLGQVNTDTQYF TGTGCCAGCAGCTTAGGTCAGGTGAATACAGATACGCAGTATTTT
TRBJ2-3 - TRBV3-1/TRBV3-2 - CASSQASAGGFGTQYF TGTGCCAGCAGCCAAGCATCAGCCGGGGGATTTGGTACGCAGTATTTT
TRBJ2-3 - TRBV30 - CAWRGGVADTQYF TGTGCCTGGAGAGGGGGGGTAGCAGATACGCAGTATTTT
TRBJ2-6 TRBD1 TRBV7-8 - CASSSTGGGYSGANVLTF TGTGCCAGCAGCTCGACAGGGGGCGGCTACTCTGGGGCCAACGTCCTGACTTTC
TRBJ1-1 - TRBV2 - CASSEAWTEMNTEAFF TGTGCCAGCAGTGAGGCTTGGACAGAGATGAACACTGAAGCTTTCTTT
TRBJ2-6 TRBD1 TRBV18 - CASSLRTGSGANVLTF TGTGCCAGCTCACTACGGACAGGGTCTGGGGCCAACGTCCTGACTTTC
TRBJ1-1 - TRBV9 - CASSERGHSEAFF TGTGCCAGCAGCGAAAGGGGACATTCCGAAGCTTTCTTT
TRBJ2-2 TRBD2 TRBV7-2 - CASSSRSGENTGELFF TGTGCCAGCAGCAGCCGCAGCGGGGAGAACACCGGGGAGCTGTTTTTT
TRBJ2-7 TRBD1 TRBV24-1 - CATVDRGVYEQYF TGTGCCACCGTTGACAGGGGGGTCTACGAGCAGTACTTC
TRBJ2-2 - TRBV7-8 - CASSRGEGANTGELFF TGTGCCAGCAGCCGGGGCGAGGGGGCGAACACCGGGGAGCTGTTTTTT
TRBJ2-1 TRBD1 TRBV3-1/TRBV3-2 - CASSQAAGGNEQFF TGTGCCAGCAGCCAGGCTGCAGGGGGCAATGAGCAGTTCTTC
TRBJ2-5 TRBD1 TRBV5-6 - CASNRQGRETQYF TGTGCCAGCAACAGACAGGGGCGGGAGACCCAGTACTTC
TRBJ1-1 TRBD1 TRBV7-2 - CASSLVGGYINTEAFF TGTGCCAGCAGCTTAGTAGGGGGCTACATTAACACTGAAGCTTTCTTT
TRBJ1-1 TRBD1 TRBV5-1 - CASSGTGAPNAEAFF TGCGCCAGCTCCGGGACAGGGGCACCCAATGCTGAAGCTTTCTTT
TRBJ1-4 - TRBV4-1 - CASSSLKGNEKLFF TGCGCCAGCAGCTCCCTAAAGGGGAATGAAAAACTGTTTTTT
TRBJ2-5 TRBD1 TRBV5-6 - CASSRTGTQETQYF TGTGCCAGCAGCAGGACAGGGACCCAAGAGACCCAGTACTTC
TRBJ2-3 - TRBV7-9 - CASSSETPDTQYF TGTGCCAGCAGCTCCGAGACTCCAGATACGCAGTATTTT
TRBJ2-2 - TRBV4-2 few CASSREQGRTTGELFF TGTGCCAGCAGCCGAGAACAGGGGAGGACCACCGGGGAGCTGTTTTTT
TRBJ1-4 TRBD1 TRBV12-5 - CASGRTGEGEKLFF TGTGCTAGTGGTCGGACAGGGGAGGGAGAAAAACTGTTTTTT
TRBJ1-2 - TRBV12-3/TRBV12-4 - CASSLTANYGYTF TGTGCCAGCAGTCTGACAGCTAACTATGGCTACACCTTC
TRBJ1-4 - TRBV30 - CAWRGGLSEKLFF TGTGCCTGGAGGGGAGGGCTGAGTGAAAAACTGTTTTTT